This T cell receptor beta chain is from a study of lymphopenia after photon versus proton radiotherapy. This CDR3 has 16 amino acids. Deletions cut 3 bases from V and 9 bases from J, with 21 bases between. Germline V gene sequence: CDR1 SGHTA, CDR2 FQGNSA. This table comes from immunoSEQ multiplex PCR, and its TCRdb copy is limited to in-frame clones, with some not included. Found here are 65,000 or so clones, about nine tenths of them singletons; the top ten hold 13%. This TCR was sampled from a man at least 80 years old with esophageal cancer. V is TRBV7-2 and J is TRBJ2-1, with D possibly TRBD2 on 6 matching bases. The sample was peripheral blood, taken from a patient treated with proton-based radiotherapy. The CDR3 region has the DNA TGTGCCAGCAGCTTCAACTTAGGGACTGGCTGGGGTGAGCAGTTCTTC. This translates into CASSFNLGTGWGEQFF.